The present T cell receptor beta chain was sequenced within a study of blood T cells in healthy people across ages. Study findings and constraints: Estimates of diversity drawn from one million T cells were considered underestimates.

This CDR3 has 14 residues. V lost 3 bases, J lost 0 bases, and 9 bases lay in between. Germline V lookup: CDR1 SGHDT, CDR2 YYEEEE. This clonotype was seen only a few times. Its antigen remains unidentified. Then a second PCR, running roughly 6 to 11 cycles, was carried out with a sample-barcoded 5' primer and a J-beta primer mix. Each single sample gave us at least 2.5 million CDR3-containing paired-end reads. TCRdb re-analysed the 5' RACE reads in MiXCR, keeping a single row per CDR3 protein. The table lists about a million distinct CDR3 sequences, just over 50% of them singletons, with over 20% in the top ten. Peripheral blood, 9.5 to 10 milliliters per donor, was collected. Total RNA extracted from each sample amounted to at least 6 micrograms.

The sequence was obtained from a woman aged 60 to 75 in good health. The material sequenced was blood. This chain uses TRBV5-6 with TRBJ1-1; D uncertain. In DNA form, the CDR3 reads TGTGCCAGCAGCTGGTGGGGTGTGAACACTGAAGCTTTCTTT. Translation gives CASSWWGVNTEAFF.